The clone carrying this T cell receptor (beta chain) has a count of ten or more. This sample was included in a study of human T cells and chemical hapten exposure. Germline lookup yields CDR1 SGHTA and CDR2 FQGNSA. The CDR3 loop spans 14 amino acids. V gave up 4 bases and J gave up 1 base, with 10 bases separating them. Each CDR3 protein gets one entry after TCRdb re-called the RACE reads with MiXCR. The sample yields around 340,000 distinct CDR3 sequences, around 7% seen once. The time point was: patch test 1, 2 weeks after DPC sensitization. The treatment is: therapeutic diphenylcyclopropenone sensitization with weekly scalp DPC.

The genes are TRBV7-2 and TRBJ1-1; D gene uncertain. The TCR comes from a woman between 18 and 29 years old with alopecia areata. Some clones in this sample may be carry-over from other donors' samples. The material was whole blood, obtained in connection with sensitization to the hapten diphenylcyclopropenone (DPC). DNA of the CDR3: TGTGCCAGCAGCTCCAACGGGCAGAACACTGAAGCTTTCTTT. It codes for CASSSNGQNTEAFF.